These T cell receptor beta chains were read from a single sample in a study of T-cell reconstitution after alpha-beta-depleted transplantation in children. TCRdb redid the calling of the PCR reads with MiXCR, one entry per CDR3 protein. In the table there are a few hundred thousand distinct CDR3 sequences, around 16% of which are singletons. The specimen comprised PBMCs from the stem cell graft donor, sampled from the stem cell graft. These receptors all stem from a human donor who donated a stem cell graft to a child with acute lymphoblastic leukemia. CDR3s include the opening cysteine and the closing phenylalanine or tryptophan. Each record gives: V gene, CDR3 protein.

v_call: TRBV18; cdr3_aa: CASSLMDTYEQYF
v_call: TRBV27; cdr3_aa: CASGFLAAGGSQPQHF
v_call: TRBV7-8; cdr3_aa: CASRPGTAVFSGNTIYF
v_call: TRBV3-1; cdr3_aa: CASSHDRTGGEDTQYF
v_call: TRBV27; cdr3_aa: CASSPSLGGQGEQFF
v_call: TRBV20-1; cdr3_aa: CSALERPSQEQYF
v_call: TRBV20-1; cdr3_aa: CSASGGAADTQYF
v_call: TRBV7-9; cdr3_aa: CASSPGQVVEQFF
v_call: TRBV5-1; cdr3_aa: CASSTYRQGENTEAFF
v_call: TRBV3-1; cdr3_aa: CASSQITSGRGVFTGELFF
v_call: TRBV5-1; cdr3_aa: CASSLRQGSSYNEQFF
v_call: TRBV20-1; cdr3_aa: CSASQGPNEKLFF
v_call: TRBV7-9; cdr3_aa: CASSLVGRGSSYEQYF
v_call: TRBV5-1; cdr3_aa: CASSLDPGSEAFF
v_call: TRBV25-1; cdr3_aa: CASGSRRAPPYEQYF
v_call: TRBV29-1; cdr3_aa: CSVDEGATDTQYF
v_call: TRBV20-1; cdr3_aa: CSAPSTGQNTGELFF
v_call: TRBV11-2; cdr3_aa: CASSLELDRTNNEQFF
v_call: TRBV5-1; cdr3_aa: CASSLETGGGFAYGYTF
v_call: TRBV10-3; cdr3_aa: CAISDVTGPTDTQYF
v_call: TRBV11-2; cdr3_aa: CASSRTSGSRNEQFF
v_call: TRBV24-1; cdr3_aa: CATSDLRRGSNSAFF
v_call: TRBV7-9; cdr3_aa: CASRSWSGTSGSGELFF
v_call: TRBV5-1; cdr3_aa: CASSYRDRGWHTEAFF
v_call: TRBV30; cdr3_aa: CAWSDSPYGYTF
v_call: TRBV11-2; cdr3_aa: CASSSPTKAGGDYGYTF
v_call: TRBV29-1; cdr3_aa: CSVNGGQETQYF
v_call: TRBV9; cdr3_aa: CASSPGLAGGSGANVLTF
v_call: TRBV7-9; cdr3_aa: CASSFGAGGPDTGELFF
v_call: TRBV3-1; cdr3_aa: CASSTGNTIYF
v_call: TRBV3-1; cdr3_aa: CASSQEALASTSSYNEQFF
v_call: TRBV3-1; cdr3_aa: CASSQPRDSNYGYTF
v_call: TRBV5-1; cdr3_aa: CASSFSAGSSYEQYF
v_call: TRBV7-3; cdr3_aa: CASSVGLAGELFF
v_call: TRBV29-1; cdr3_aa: CSGGTVTDF
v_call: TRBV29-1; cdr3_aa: CSVEKNRGEDTQYF
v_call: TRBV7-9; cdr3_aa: CASSSSRGAIYGYTF
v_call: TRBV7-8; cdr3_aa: CASSLAGQYSNQPQHF
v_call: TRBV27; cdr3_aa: CASTKGLEQYF
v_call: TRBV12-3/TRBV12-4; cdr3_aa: CASRQTGEGTEAFF
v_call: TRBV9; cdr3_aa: CASSVGGRGYTF